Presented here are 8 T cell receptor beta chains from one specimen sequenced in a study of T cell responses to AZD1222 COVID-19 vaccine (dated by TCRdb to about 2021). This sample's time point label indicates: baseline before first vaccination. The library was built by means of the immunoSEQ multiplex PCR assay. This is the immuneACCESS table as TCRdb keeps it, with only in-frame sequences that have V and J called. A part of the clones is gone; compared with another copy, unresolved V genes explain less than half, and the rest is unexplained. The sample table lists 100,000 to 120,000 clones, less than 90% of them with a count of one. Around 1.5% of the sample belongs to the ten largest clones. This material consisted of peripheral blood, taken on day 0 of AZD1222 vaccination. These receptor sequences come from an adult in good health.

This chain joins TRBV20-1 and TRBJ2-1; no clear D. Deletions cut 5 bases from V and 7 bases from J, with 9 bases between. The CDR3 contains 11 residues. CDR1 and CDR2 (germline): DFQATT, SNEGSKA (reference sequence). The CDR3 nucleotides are TGCAGTGCTCAAACCCTTAATGAGCAGTTCTTC. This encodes CSAQTLNEQFF.

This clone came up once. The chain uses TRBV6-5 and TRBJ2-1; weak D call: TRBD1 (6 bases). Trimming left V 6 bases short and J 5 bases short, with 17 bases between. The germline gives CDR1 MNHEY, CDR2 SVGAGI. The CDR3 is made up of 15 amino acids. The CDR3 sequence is CASRKPGHENNEQFF. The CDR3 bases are TGTGCCAGCAGAAAACCGGGACATGAAAACAATGAGCAGTTCTTC.

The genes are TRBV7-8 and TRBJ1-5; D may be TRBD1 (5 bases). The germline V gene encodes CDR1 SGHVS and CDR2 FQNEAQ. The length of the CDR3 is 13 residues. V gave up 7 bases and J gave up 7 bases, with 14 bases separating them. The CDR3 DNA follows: TGTGCCAGCACCCCAGGGTATGGGCAGCCCCAGCATTTT. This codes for CASTPGYGQPQHF.

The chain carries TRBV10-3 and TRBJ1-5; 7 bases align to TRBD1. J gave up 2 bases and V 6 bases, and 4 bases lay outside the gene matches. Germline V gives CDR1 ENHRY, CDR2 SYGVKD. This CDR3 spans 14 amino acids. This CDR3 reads CAISGTGGNQPQHF. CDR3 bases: TGTGCCATCAGCGGTACAGGGGGCAATCAGCCCCAGCATTTT.

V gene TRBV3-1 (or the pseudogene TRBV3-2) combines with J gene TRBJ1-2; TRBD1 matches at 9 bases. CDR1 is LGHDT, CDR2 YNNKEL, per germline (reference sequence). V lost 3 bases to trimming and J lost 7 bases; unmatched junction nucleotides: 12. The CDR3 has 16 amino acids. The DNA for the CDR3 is TGTGCCAGCAGCCAGGCTCAGGGGGGGACAGGGATTGGCTACACCTTC. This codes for CASSQAQGGTGIGYTF.

DNA of the CDR3: TGTGCCAGCAGCTCGGGACCTCTTAATTCACCCCTCCACTTT. This encodes CASSSGPLNSPLHF. The rearrangement links TRBV3-1 (or the pseudogene TRBV3-2) to TRBJ1-6; D is possibly TRBD1 (5 bases). The germline gives CDR1 LGHDT, CDR2 YNNKEL (reference sequence). The V gene lost 5 bases and the J gene lost 6 bases, with 11 bases spanning the gap. The CDR3 loop spans 14 amino acids.

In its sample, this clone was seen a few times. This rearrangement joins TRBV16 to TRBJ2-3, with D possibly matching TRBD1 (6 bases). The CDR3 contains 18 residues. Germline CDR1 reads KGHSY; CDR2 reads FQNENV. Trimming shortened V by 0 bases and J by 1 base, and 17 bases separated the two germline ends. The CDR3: CASSQSRVTGTRTDTQYF. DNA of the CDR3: TGTGCCAGCAGCCAATCGAGGGTTACAGGGACCCGCACAGATACGCAGTATTTT. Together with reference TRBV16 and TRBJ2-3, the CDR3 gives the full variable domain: GEEVAQTPKHLVRGEGQKAKLYCAPIKGHSYVFWYQQVLKNEFKFLISFQNENVFDETGMPKERFSAKCLPNSPCSLEIQATKLEDSAVYFCASSQSRVTGTRTDTQYFGPGTRLTVL.

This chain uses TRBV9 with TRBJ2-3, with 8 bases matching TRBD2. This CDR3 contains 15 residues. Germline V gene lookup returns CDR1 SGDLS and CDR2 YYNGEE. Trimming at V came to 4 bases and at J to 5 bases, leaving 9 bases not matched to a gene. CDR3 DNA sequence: TGTGCCAGCAGCCATAGCGGGACGGGGGGAGATACGCAGTATTTT. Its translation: CASSHSGTGGDTQYF.